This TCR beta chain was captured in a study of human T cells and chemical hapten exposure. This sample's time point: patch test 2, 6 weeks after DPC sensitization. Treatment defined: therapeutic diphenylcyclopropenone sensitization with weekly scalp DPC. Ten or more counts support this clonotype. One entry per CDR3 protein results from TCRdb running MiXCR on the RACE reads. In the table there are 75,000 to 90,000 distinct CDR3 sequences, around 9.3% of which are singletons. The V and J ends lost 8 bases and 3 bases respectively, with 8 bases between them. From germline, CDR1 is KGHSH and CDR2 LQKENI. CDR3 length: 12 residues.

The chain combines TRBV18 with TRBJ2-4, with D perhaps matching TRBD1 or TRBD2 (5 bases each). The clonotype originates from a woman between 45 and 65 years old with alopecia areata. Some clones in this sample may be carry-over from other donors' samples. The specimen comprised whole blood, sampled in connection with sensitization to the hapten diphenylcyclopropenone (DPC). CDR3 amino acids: CASRGDKNIQYF. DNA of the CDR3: TGTGCCAGCCGGGGCGACAAAAACATTCAGTACTTC.